This T cell receptor beta chain was recovered during a study of blood T cells in healthy people across ages. The study, taken as a whole, reports: Investigators viewed diversity estimates from one million T cells as underestimates, the study reported. More naive CD4+ cells and higher diversity were found in long-lived than in aged donors.

The study recruited healthy Caucasian donors from Russia who were aged roughly 6 to 95. Total RNA, at least 6 micrograms per sample, was extracted from PBMCs. Alongside a J-beta primer mix, a sample-barcoded 5' primer served in a second PCR lasting roughly 6 to 11 cycles. TCRdb reanalysed the 5' RACE reads using MiXCR and keeps one entry per CDR3 protein. This table holds approximately 1,100,000 distinct CDR3 sequences, more than 35% found once. Germline loops: CDR1 SGHRS, CDR2 YFSETQ. Trimming took 7 bases from V and 5 from J; bases not matched to a gene: 10. CDR3 length equals 15 residues. Remarks on this clonotype: Antigen unknown.

The clonotype was recovered from a woman aged 55-69 years in good health. V is TRBV5-1 and J is TRBJ2-7, with TRBD2 identical over 12 bases. Sequencing was done on a sample of blood. The DNA of the CDR3 is TGCGCCAGCCGGACTAGCGGGATATCGGGCAACGAGCAGTACTTC. It codes for CASRTSGISGNEQYF.